A single sample gave rise to the 17 T cell receptor beta chains below, sequenced in a study of T-cell reconstitution after alpha-beta-depleted transplantation in children. The TCRbeta library was prepared with unique molecular identifiers. One entry per CDR3 protein results from TCRdb running MiXCR on the PCR reads. The table lists about 610,000 distinct CDR3 sequences, roughly a tenth of them singletons. The sample was PBMCs from the stem cell graft donor, taken from the stem cell graft. The receptors here all came from a human donor who donated a stem cell graft to a child with acute myeloid leukemia.

This clonotype has more than one count but fewer than ten. V usage is TRBV11-2 and J usage is TRBJ2-7, with a weak D call TRBD2 (6 bases). The CDR3 totals 14 residues. The V and J ends lost 1 base and 6 bases respectively, with 13 bases between them. The germline V gene has CDR1 SGHAT and CDR2 FQNNGV. Written as DNA, the CDR3 is TGTGCCAGCAGCTTAGTGGGCGGGACCGCCGAGCAGTACTTC. This codes for CASSLVGGTAEQYF.

Comment on this clonotype: The junction differs from germline at one of its ends, possibly a read error. The rearrangement uses TRBV4-2 and TRBJ1-2; 8 bases map to TRBD1. In germline, CDR1 is LGHNA, CDR2 YNFKEQ. The CDR3 is 14 amino acids. CDR3 amino acids: CAISPGQGLYGYTF. The CDR3 nucleotides read TGTGCCATCAGCCCTGGACAGGGATTATATGGCTACACCTTC.

This clonotype showed up many times. V and J are TRBV20-1 and TRBJ2-3; TRBD2 matches 11 bases. Germline CDR1 and CDR2: DFQATT and SNEGSKA (reference sequence). The CDR3 loop spans 16 amino acids. With V trimmed by 5 bases and J by 0 bases, 7 bases remained unmatched. The CDR3 bases are TGCAGTGCTGGGGGGGGACTAGCGGTTAGCACAGATACGCAGTATTTT. Protein: CSAGGGLAVSTDTQYF.

Many counts were recorded for this clonotype. Being one base from a much bigger clone, this may be a read error. V is TRBV29-1 and J is TRBJ2-1; a weak D match, TRBD1 (6 bases). The germline V and J ends were trimmed by 3 bases and 0 bases, with 9 bases remaining between them. This CDR3 is built from 14 residues. The V gene's germline CDR1 is SQVTM and CDR2 ANQGSEA. The CDR3 reads CSVEGASSYNEQFF. For the CDR3, the DNA is TGCAGCGTTGAGGGGGCTAGCTCCTACAATGAGCAGTTCTTC.

This chain connects TRBV20-1 to TRBJ2-1; the D gene could be TRBD1 or TRBD2 (5 bases each). V was trimmed by 6 bases and J by 0 bases, leaving 12 bases between them. Germline lookup yields CDR1 DFQATT and CDR2 SNEGSKA (reference sequence). CDR3 size: 14 residues. CDR3 in DNA: TGCAGTGCGAGATGGGGGAGCTCCTACAATGAGCAGTTCTTC. As protein: CSARWGSSYNEQFF.

There are a few counts of this clonotype. This chain uses TRBV12-3 or TRBV12-4 with TRBJ2-7; 12 positions agree with TRBD2. With 4 bases clipped from V and 7 bases from J, the junction kept 8 bases outside the gene matches. The CDR3 has 15 amino acids. The CDR3, as DNA: TGTGCCAGCAGTTCTTCTAGCGGGAGGGCCCGGGAGCAGTACTTC. This sequence encodes CASSSSSGRAREQYF.

The V call is TRBV20-1, the J call TRBJ2-5, with D perhaps matching TRBD1 (5 bases). Germline V CDR1 and CDR2: DFQATT, SNEGSKA (reference sequence). Deletions cut 1 base from V and 2 bases from J, with 17 bases between. The CDR3 runs 16 residues. The CDR3 loop is CSARAEQGPQQETQYF. CDR3 nucleotide sequence: TGCAGTGCTAGAGCGGAGCAGGGCCCCCAACAAGAGACCCAGTACTTC.

This chain connects TRBV7-8 to TRBJ2-2, with 7 bases fitting TRBD2. Trimming removed 5 bases from V and 8 bases from J; junction bases left unmatched: 11. Per the germline V gene, CDR1 is SGHVS and CDR2 is FQNEAQ. This CDR3 region has 15 residues. CDR3 nucleotide sequence: TGTGCCAGCAGCCCGCGGCCAGCGGGATCAGGGGAGCTGTTTTTT. Its translation is CASSPRPAGSGELFF.

This clonotype occurred a few times. The genes are TRBV5-1 and TRBJ2-3; 9 nucleotides line up with TRBD2. In germline, CDR1 is SGHRS, CDR2 YFSETQ. V was clipped by 7 bases and J by 5 bases; unmatched bases: 14. The CDR3 totals 16 residues. The CDR3 nucleotides read TGCGCCAGCTCTCAATCGATAGCGGGAGTTGGAGATACGCAGTATTTT. Its translation is CASSQSIAGVGDTQYF. The whole variable domain, remainder taken from reference TRBV5-1 and TRBJ2-3, is KAGVTQTPRYLIKTRGQQVTLSCSPISGHRSVSWYQQTPGQGLQFLFEYFSETQRNKGNFPGRFSGRQFSNSRSEMNVSTLELGDSALYLCASSQSIAGVGDTQYFGPGTRLTVL.

This clonotype has a count of ten or more. The chain carries TRBV6-2 or TRBV6-3 and TRBJ2-1, with 10 positions matching TRBD2. V was pared by 7 bases and J by 3 bases, with 6 bases of the junction left unmatched. The CDR3 is 15 residues long. From germline, CDR1 is MNHEY and CDR2 SVGEGT. CDR3: CASTPSGRNYNEQFF. Written as DNA, the CDR3 is TGTGCCAGCACTCCTAGCGGGAGAAACTACAATGAGCAGTTCTTC.

This clonotype was recorded once. This sequence may be a read error, since a much larger clone differs from it by one base. The gene calls are TRBV5-1 and TRBJ2-5; possibly TRBD2 for D (5 bases). CDR3 length: 14 residues. V lost 4 bases to trimming and J lost 0 bases, with 10 bases between them. The germline V gene encodes CDR1 SGHRS and CDR2 YFSETQ. CDR3 DNA: TGCGCCAGCAGCATGGAGGCCCACCAAGAGACCCAGTACTTC. Translated, it gives CASSMEAHQETQYF.

This chain joins TRBV5-6 and TRBJ2-7, with a possible D match to TRBD2 (6 bases). The CDR3 is made up of 13 amino acids. The V end was cut by 0 bases, the J end by 10 bases, with 14 bases between. Germline CDR1 is SGHDT and CDR2 is YYEEEE. CDR3 loop: CASSLEAAGGQYF. CDR3 DNA sequence: TGTGCCAGCAGCTTGGAAGCGGCCGGGGGACAGTACTTC.

A few counts support this clonotype. The J gene is TRBJ2-1, the V gene TRBV6-1; TRBD1 agrees at 11 bases. There are 15 residues in the CDR3. Germline-derived CDR1 and CDR2 are MNHNS and SASEGT. V shed 6 bases and J 5 bases; nucleotides not matched to a gene: 6. The CDR3 DNA reads as TGTGCCAGCAGCAAGGGACAGGGGGTGAACAATGAGCAGTTCTTC. Translating gives CASSKGQGVNNEQFF.

The chain couples TRBV29-1 to TRBJ2-7; 12 bases align to TRBD2. The CDR3 loop spans 14 amino acids. The trim removed 6 bases at V and 5 bases at J, leaving 8 bases unmatched. Germline-derived CDR1 and CDR2 are SQVTM and ANQGSEA. CDR3 loop: CSVTGLAGLDEQYF. As DNA, the CDR3 is TGCAGCGTAACCGGACTAGCGGGACTCGACGAGCAGTACTTC.

CDR3 sequence reads: CASSLGLGPGEQFF. The CDR3 DNA follows: TGTGCCAGCAGTTTGGGGTTGGGGCCCGGGGAGCAGTTCTTC. The chain is built from TRBV28 and TRBJ2-1; weak D call: TRBD1 (5 bases). CDR1 and CDR2 (germline): MDHEN, SYDVKM. The CDR3 is made up of 14 amino acids. Between the trimmed V and J ends, which lost 3 bases and 10 bases, there was a span of 16 bases.

There are a few counts of this clonotype. The V and J genes are TRBV7-2 and TRBJ1-1; D may be TRBD1 (5 bases). V dropped 7 bases and J dropped 3 bases, with 12 bases sitting between them. The CDR3 runs to 13 residues. Germline V lookup: CDR1 SGHTA, CDR2 FQGNSA. CDR3 sequence (DNA): TGTGCCAGCACCCTGGACACTTACACTGAAGCTTTCTTT. As protein: CASTLDTYTEAFF.

Only a few counts were recorded for this clonotype. This sequence joins TRBV7-8 and TRBJ2-1; D is ambiguous. V lost 4 bases, J lost 11 bases, and 9 bases lay in between. This CDR3 spans 11 amino acids. Per the germline V gene, CDR1 is SGHVS and CDR2 is FQNEAQ. The CDR3: CASSSSGQQFF. As DNA, the CDR3 is TGTGCCAGCAGCTCCTCGGGCCAGCAGTTCTTC.